This T cell receptor (beta chain) comes out of a study of sequential checkpoint blockade in melanoma (dated by TCRdb to the late 2010s). In the study overall: Patients were randomized 1:1 to first-line nivolumab followed by ipilimumab (arm A) or ipilimumab followed by nivolumab (arm B). Maintenance nivolumab came after both trial sequences. Matched tumor biopsies were taken from approximately 24 patients before treatment and at week 13, after single-agent nivolumab (arm A) or ipilimumab (arm B). Roughly 80% of the matched pre- and post-treatment tumor biopsy pairs came from the same lesion. DNA from around 96 pretreatment melanoma tumor samples was subjected to TCRbeta immunosequencing. Study-wide findings and limitations: Among patients in arm A, the nivolumab-first arm, pretreatment tumor TIL clonality was associated with response (P = .04). The response-prediction model combining TCR metrics and mutation burden needs validation in larger, independent patient cohorts. Achieving clinical benefit was about 30 times more likely for patients whose tumor T-cell fraction and clonality increased by week 13. Small sample sizes and reduced statistical power limited the within-arm analyses of tumor T-cell fraction. Tumor T-cell fraction and clonality were found to correlate with PD-L1 staining and CD8+ T-cell counts but not with mutational load.

The immunoSEQ Assay was used to immunosequence TCRbeta CDR3 regions from genomic DNA. Genomic DNA was amplified by bias-controlled multiplex PCR before high-throughput sequencing. The authors processed their data as follows. To quantify the absolute abundance of each unique TCRbeta CDR3 region, the sequences were collapsed and filtered. Clonality, defined as 1 minus Pielou's evenness, was calculated using only productive rearrangements. To compute tumor T-cell fraction, TCRbeta template counts were normalized to usable DNA, with usable DNA estimated from several housekeeping genes. A previously published method was used to identify clones whose frequencies were significantly greater in on-treatment samples than in baseline samples. Drawn from immuneACCESS, this table holds only the in-frame rearrangements with V and J called that TCRdb kept. Clones are partly lost; checked studies trace under half to an unresolved V gene and leave the rest unexplained. The V and J calls and clone size come from that table; D and trimming were worked out from the DNA. This sample gives 6,000 or so clones in total; around a fifth of them show up just once. Approximately 8.1% of the sample comes from the top ten.

This clone was seen only a few times. What antigen it recognizes has not been identified. No base quality values were provided; no much bigger clone lies one nucleotide off. The intended sense of this specimen's treatment or condition label: randomized to nivolumab then ipilimumab (arm A) or the reverse (arm B). No trial patient had received prior DNA-damaging chemotherapy. Samples were obtained from patients with melanoma enrolled in CheckMate 064, a randomized, open-label phase II trial of sequential checkpoint blockade. Genomic DNA from formalin-fixed paraffin-embedded (FFPE) tissue samples was used for tumor TCR sequencing. Trimming accounts for 5 bases at V and 0 bases at J, while the number of junction bases matched to no gene is 6. CDR1 MNHGY and CDR2 SAAAGT are derived from the germline V gene. Including the terminal cysteine and phenylalanine, the CDR3 comprises 16 residues. The CDR3 DNA has 48 bases and is translated from base 1.

This receptor was taken from a human donor with melanoma. The chain couples TRBV6-8 to TRBJ2-4, and 8 junctional nucleotides match TRBD1. Here the sequenced sample was tumor tissue (inferred from file names), taken from a patient given nivolumab and ipilimumab in sequence. The CDR3 in this case is CASSTTGGKAKNIQYF. The nucleotide sequence reads TGTGCCAGCAGTACCACAGGGGGTAAAGCCAAAAACATTCAGTACTTC.